The rows below give T cell receptor beta chains drawn from one sample of a study of blood T cell repertoires in COVID-19. TCRdb's copy holds only in-frame clones and misses some; the assay was immunoSEQ multiplex PCR. The sample lists over 70,000 clones; about 80% were seen once. Sequencing was performed on peripheral blood. These receptors were obtained from a human donor in a cohort sampled during active COVID-19. CDR3s include the opening cysteine and the closing phenylalanine or tryptophan. The order of the fields is V gene, CDR3 length, D gene, J gene, CDR3 protein. A D gene is named only where the DNA matches it firmly.

TRBV7-2	14	TRBD1	TRBJ2-7	CASSPFGTEYEQYF
TRBV6-1	14	NA	TRBJ2-6	CASSDGYGANVLTF
TRBV28	16	TRBD1	TRBJ1-5	CASSFRTGTRNQPQHF
TRBV7-9	17	NA	TRBJ1-5	CASSLEGYGDSNQPQHF
TRBV4-2	14	NA	TRBJ2-5	CASSQDFLGETQYF
TRBV5-1	16	NA	TRBJ2-2	CASSLGGAVATGELFF
TRBV5-4	15	TRBD1	TRBJ1-2	CASSFAGGEDYGYTF
TRBV10-3	15	NA	TRBJ1-5	CATQGGGQSNQPQHF
TRBV2	14	NA	TRBJ1-5	CASSGQHSNQPQHF
TRBV7-2	15	TRBD1	TRBJ2-2	CASSLEGQYTGELFF
TRBV4-3	15	TRBD1	TRBJ1-2	CASSQDSNRGYGYTF
TRBV5-6	14	NA	TRBJ2-5	CASSLEWPLETQYF
TRBV6-5	13	NA	TRBJ1-5	CASSYSLNQPQHF
TRBV14	18	NA	TRBJ2-1	CASSQVVPLRTIYNEQFF
TRBV9	16	NA	TRBJ1-4	CASSASQDFGREKLFF
TRBV24-1	12	NA	TRBJ2-7	CATSDWGTEQYF
TRBV5-1	16	TRBD1	TRBJ2-1	CASSLTSGQEYNEQFF
TRBV18	15	NA	TRBJ2-2	CASSPGQGNTGELFF
TRBV6-2/TRBV6-3	14	TRBD1	TRBJ2-5	CASSHYDRGETQYF
TRBV29-1	11	NA	TRBJ2-7	CSVTRGYEQYF
TRBV9	16	TRBD2	TRBJ2-3	CASSSRWGRDTDTQYF
TRBV6-5	15	NA	TRBJ2-7	CASTPNMAGKYEQYF
TRBV28	10	NA	TRBJ1-5	CTDSDQPQHF
TRBV4-3	15	NA	TRBJ2-3	CASRRQLGVTDTQYF
TRBV3-1/TRBV3-2	16	TRBD1	TRBJ1-6	CASSQGTGDGNSPLHF
TRBV20-1	14	NA	TRBJ2-3	CSASYGLRGDTQYF
TRBV16	15	NA	TRBJ1-1	CASSQVISPGNEAFF
TRBV27	15	TRBD1	TRBJ1-1	CASSLTGGMGTEAFF
TRBV7-8	16	TRBD1	TRBJ2-5	CASSQIRDSLQETQYF
TRBV6-1	15	NA	TRBJ1-4	CASSDHGRGFEKLFF
TRBV27	13	TRBD1	TRBJ2-1	CASSGTGGNEQFF
TRBV15	16	NA	TRBJ1-2	CATSRSTANSNYGYTF
TRBV7-6	18	TRBD2	TRBJ2-7	CASSPKAGGLENSYEQYF
TRBV5-1	16	TRBD1	TRBJ2-5	CASTLGGTGGRETQYF
TRBV7-4	16	TRBD1	TRBJ2-7	CASTQQGGDRGHEQYF
TRBV5-1	15	NA	TRBJ1-3	CASSPEGFSGNTIYF
TRBV4-1	19	TRBD2	TRBJ2-2	CASSQERLAGGRGSGELFF
TRBV7-9	12	NA	TRBJ2-7	CASSSQDYEQYF
TRBV27	12	NA	TRBJ1-2	CASSLWGDGYTF
TRBV3-1/TRBV3-2	11	TRBD1	TRBJ1-1	CLQGAHTEAFF
TRBV6-5	15	TRBD1	TRBJ2-1	CASSNPGQGRNEQFF
TRBV7-2	15	NA	TRBJ2-3	CASSFKTGGGDTQYF